This T cell receptor beta chain was sequenced in a study of blood T cell repertoires in COVID-19 (TCRdb year 2020). In the study overall: The collaborator samples originated in the United States, Italy and Spain and spanned the acute and convalescent phases of COVID-19. The samples were drawn from two sources: the first 160 participants of the ongoing ImmuneRACE study, and about 1,300 subjects contributed by 6 global collaborators. The material from the prospective study consisted of cDNA or gDNA derived from T cells, B-cell-depleted T cells, or PBMCs. HLA class I and class II types, where available, came from metadata supplied by the sample provider rather than from assay-based typing. A de-identified subject ID, COVID-19 status, age in years and sex were almost always included in the sample metadata. The repertoires were released in a freely available public database intended as a resource for research on the immune response to SARS-CoV-2. Deeply sampled blood TCRbeta repertoires from subjects exposed to, actively infected with, or recovered from COVID-19 were included in the dataset. Points the paper makes about the study in general: Clinical and demographic metadata were provided uncurated, with the amount varying by source and participant.

Worth noting for this clone: It has no known antigen specificity. Base qualities are not at hand, and no much larger clone is one base apart.

The immunoSEQ Assay, a bias-controlled multiplex PCR, was used to amplify TCRbeta CDR3 regions from genomic DNA. The published analysis was carried out like this. Nucleated cell counts per sample were estimated from amplification of reference gene primers within the assay. Sequence reads were collapsed and filtered to measure the absolute abundance of every unique TCRbeta CDR3 rearrangement. For each sample, productive Simpson clonality was calculated as the square root of Simpson's diversity index over productive rearrangements. The table was pulled from immuneACCESS by TCRdb, which kept in-frame rearrangements only. Such tables lose some clones; where checked, under half of the loss comes from unresolved V genes, and the rest has no known cause. That table supplies the V and J calls and clone size; D and trimming were determined from the DNA. The sample table records 100,000 or so clones; 60% to 80% of these occur just once. The ten largest clones capture 9.8% of the sample.

Whole blood was collected in K2EDTA tubes by collaborating institutions according to the institutions' own protocols. For TCRbeta analysis, collaborators shipped samples in one of three forms: frozen whole blood, isolated PBMCs, or DNA extracted from either of those sample types. V and J lose 4 bases and 7 bases, and a span of 17 bases separates them. Spanning cysteine to phenylalanine, the CDR3 consists of 14 amino acids. Only the CDR3 portion is preserved as DNA: 42 bases, with reading frame beginning at the first base. Via the germline V gene, CDR1 is SGDLS and CDR2 YYNGEE. The sequenced sample was peripheral blood. The chain links TRBV9 with TRBJ2-5, with TRBD2 as a weak D call on 6 bases. This receptor was obtained from a man between 60 and 75 years old with active or convalescent COVID-19. The DNA sequence is as follows: TGTGCCAGCAGCCCGATAGGAGGGTCCGTGACCCAGTACTTC. It translates to CASSPIGGSVTQYF.